This T cell receptor (beta chain) was found in a study of response to subunit inactivated influenza vaccine. Points from the study as a whole: Seasonal influenza vaccination, on each occasion, was suggested by the authors to recruit few new T cells.

The V end was cut by 5 bases, the J end by 2 bases, with 13 bases between. The CDR3 is 15 residues long. Turning to this clonotype: The target antigen is unknown.

MiXCR, run by TCRdb on the RT-PCR reads, gives a single entry per CDR3 protein. The sample has fewer than 750,000 distinct CDR3 sequences; about 15% are singletons. The TCR originated in a man aged 45 to 65 who received an inactivated influenza vaccine. The sequencing here drew on PBMCs from blood, taken roughly 12 days after vaccination. V gene TRBV12-3 or TRBV12-4 combines with J gene TRBJ2-1; the D call may be TRBD1 or TRBD2 (5 bases each). Here the CDR3 reads CASSPRGPPYNEQFF. In nucleotides, the CDR3 is TGTGCCAGCAGTCCTCGGGGACCACCCTACAATGAGCAGTTCTTC.